This TCR beta chain derives from a study of blood T cell repertoires in COVID-19. The table came from immunoSEQ multiplex PCR; TCRdb's copy has only in-frame clones and leaves some out. The table records about 34,000 clones, 65% to 85% of them present only once. This receptor was obtained from a man between 65 and 80 years old with COVID-19, enrolled during active disease. The sample was peripheral blood.

The CDR3, as DNA: TGTGCCAGCAGCTTACAGGGGGCGGACTATGGCTACACCTTC. This translates into CASSLQGADYGYTF. The rearrangement links TRBV6-5 to TRBJ1-2; TRBD1 aligns across 9 bases. Germline V gene data show CDR1 as MNHEY and CDR2 as SVGAGI. The V segment lost 6 bases and the J segment 3 bases; nucleotides outside the gene matches: 5. The CDR3 length is 14 residues.